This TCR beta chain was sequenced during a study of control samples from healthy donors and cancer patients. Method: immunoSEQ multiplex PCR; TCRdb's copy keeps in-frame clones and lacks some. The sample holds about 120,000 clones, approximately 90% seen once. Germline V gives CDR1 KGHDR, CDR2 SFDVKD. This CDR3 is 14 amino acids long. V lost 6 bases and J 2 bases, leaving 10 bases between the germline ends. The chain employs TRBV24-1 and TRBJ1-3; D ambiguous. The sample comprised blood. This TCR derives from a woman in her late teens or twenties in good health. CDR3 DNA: TGTGCCACCAGTCGCACCGCGACTGGAAACACCATATATTTT. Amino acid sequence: CATSRTATGNTIYF.